This T cell receptor (beta chain) was sequenced in a study of T cell repertoires in cytomegalovirus infection. Study-wide background: Public TCR beta signatures indicated both CMV infection and matching HLA type.

This clonotype has at least ten counts. Germline trimming cut 8 bases from V and 4 bases from J; bases unmatched to any gene: 7. The CDR3 totals 14 residues. Each CDR3 protein is one row after TCRdb ran MiXCR on the reads. The sample records 500,000 to 600,000 distinct CDR3 sequences, 16% being singletons. The sequence was obtained from a human donor in good health (CMV status not recorded). Some clones in this sample may be carry-over from other donors' samples. The genes are TRBV12-3 or TRBV12-4 and TRBJ2-1; 8 bases fit TRBD2. Sequenced material: CD8+ T cells from PBMCs. In DNA form, the CDR3 reads TGTGCCAGCGGAGCTAGCGGGTCTTACAATGAGCAGTTCTTC. Encoded protein: CASGASGSYNEQFF.